The entry that follows covers one TCR beta chain sequence. Using immunoSEQ multiplex PCR, the repertoire was profiled, and TCRdb retains in-frame clones only, with some absent. The table shows around 39,000 clones, with about 85% occurring only once. The junction had 7 bases not matched to a gene; V was cut back by 2 bases and J by 6 bases. The CDR3 has 14 residues. The V gene's germline CDR1 is SGHTA and CDR2 FQGTGA. The data belong to a study of T cells in narcolepsy. This TCR derives from a human donor with narcolepsy. Source material: CD45RA- memory CD4+ T cells from PBMCs. The V gene is TRBV7-3, the J gene TRBJ2-7; 7 bases map to TRBD2. CDR3 residues: CASSLGPWGGEQYF. The CDR3 DNA follows: TGTGCCAGCAGCTTAGGCCCCTGGGGGGGCGAGCAGTACTTC.